The 2 T cell receptor beta chains presented below share a single source sample, sequenced in a study of T cell repertoires in cytomegalovirus infection. Each CDR3 protein is one row after TCRdb ran MiXCR on the reads. The sample has about 400,000 distinct CDR3 sequences, 15% to 20% seen once; the top ten hold approximately 8%. The specimen sequenced was PBMCs. All receptors come from a human donor in good health (CMV status not recorded). Some clones in this sample may be carry-over from other donors' samples.

This clonotype was seen more than once but under ten times. The chain has TRBV29-1 and TRBJ2-1; 12 nucleotides align to TRBD2. CDR3 length equals 16 residues. Germline V gene data show CDR1 as SQVTM and CDR2 as ANQGSEA. V shed 3 bases and J 4 bases; nucleotides not matched to a gene: 7. The CDR3 reads CSVDGLAGKEYNEQFF. The DNA for the CDR3 is TGCAGCGTTGACGGACTAGCGGGGAAGGAATACAATGAGCAGTTCTTC.

This clonotype was counted ten times or more. The genes are TRBV7-2 and TRBJ1-3, with a possible D match to TRBD1 (6 bases). The CDR3 contains 16 residues. The V end lost 0 bases, the J end lost 7 bases, and 16 bases lay between the germline ends. Germline V gene sequence: CDR1 SGHTA, CDR2 FQGNSA. CDR3 in amino acids: CASSLAPGVMRNTIYF. DNA for the CDR3: TGTGCCAGCAGCTTAGCGCCAGGGGTAATGAGGAACACCATATATTTT.